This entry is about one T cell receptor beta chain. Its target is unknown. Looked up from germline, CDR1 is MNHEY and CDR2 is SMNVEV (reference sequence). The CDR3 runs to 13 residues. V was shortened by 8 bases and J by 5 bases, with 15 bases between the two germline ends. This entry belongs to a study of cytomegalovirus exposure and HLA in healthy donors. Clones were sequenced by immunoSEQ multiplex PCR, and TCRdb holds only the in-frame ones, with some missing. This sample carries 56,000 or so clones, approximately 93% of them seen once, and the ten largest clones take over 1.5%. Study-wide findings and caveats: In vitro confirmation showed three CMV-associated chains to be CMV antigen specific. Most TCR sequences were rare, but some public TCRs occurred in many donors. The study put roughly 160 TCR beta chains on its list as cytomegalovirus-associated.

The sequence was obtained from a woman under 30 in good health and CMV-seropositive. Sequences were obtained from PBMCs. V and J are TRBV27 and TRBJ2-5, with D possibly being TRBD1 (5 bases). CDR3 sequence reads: CASYSWGRETQYF. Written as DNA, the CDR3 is TGTGCCAGCTATTCGTGGGGCCGCGAGACCCAGTACTTC.